Detailed here is one T cell receptor (beta chain). The antigen remains unidentified. The PCR ran on 60 Vbeta and 13 Jbeta primers. The data were produced by immunoSEQ multiplex PCR, yet TCRdb's version contains in-frame clones alone and is incomplete. Of about 130,000 clones in the sample, 65% to 80% were seen once. The data were taken from a study of cytomegalovirus exposure and HLA in healthy donors. Study outcomes and limitations: Sequence variants that were highly shared formed a cluster that was likely a sequencing artifact. For cytomegalovirus status, the classifier reportedly gave diagnoses with high specificity and sensitivity. In a later analysis, V- and J-gene trimming of beta chains associated with a DCLRE1C missense variant, replicated independently.

The specimen sequenced was PBMCs. This TCR was sampled from a human donor in good health.

The CDR3 DNA follows: TGTGCCAGCAGTTCCGGACAGGGTGATGAGGCCCAGTACTTC. Its translation: CASSSGQGDEAQYF. This sequence joins TRBV6-6 and TRBJ2-5, with 8 bases that match TRBD1. In germline, CDR1 is MNHNY, CDR2 SVGAGI (reference sequence). V shed 4 bases and J 9 bases; nucleotides not matched to a gene: 10. This CDR3 is built from 14 residues.